A selection of T cell receptor beta chains follows, all from one sample in a study of shared clonotypes between healthy human individuals. Sequencing was performed with immunoSEQ multiplex PCR; in TCRdb, only in-frame clones are kept and a portion is missing. The sample carries approximately 720,000 clones, around 92% recorded once. Sequences were obtained from naive CD8+ T cells sorted from blood. These receptors were taken from a man aged 30 to 39 in good health. The CDR3 runs from the conserved cysteine through the conserved F or W. D genes are given only for firm matches. Clone size is stated in some rows and not others, as once, few, many or a class when expanded.

v_call: TRBV5-1
d_call: .
clone_size: .
j_call: TRBJ2-3
cdr3_length: 17
cdr3_nt: TGCGCCAGCAGCTTGGCCGTCAGCCTAGCGCTCACAGATACGCAGTATTTT
cdr3_aa: CASSLAVSLALTDTQYF

v_call: TRBV5-1
d_call: .
clone_size: .
j_call: TRBJ2-2
cdr3_length: 11
cdr3_nt: TGCGCCAGCAGCTTTGCCGGGGAGCTGTTTTTT
cdr3_aa: CASSFAGELFF

v_call: TRBV5-6
d_call: TRBD2
clone_size: .
j_call: TRBJ2-7
cdr3_length: 16
cdr3_nt: TGTGCCAGCAGCTTGTCCCTAAAGTGGGAGGGCTACGAGCAGTACTTC
cdr3_aa: CASSLSLKWEGYEQYF

v_call: TRBV5-1
d_call: .
clone_size: .
j_call: TRBJ2-7
cdr3_length: 14
cdr3_nt: TGCGCCAGCAGCTTCACTGGGCCATCCTACGAGCAGTACTTC
cdr3_aa: CASSFTGPSYEQYF

v_call: TRBV27
d_call: .
clone_size: once
j_call: TRBJ2-1
cdr3_length: 15
cdr3_nt: TGTGCCAGCATGCTTTATTTTTCAGGGCACAATGAGCAGTTCTTC
cdr3_aa: CASMLYFSGHNEQFF

v_call: TRBV10-3
d_call: TRBD2
clone_size: .
j_call: TRBJ2-1
cdr3_length: 16
cdr3_nt: TGTGCCATCAGTGAGTCTAGGACTAGAGGATACAATGAGCAGTTCTTC
cdr3_aa: CAISESRTRGYNEQFF

v_call: TRBV7-9
d_call: .
clone_size: .
j_call: TRBJ2-3
cdr3_length: 14
cdr3_nt: TGTGCCAGCAGCCTCCTGGACCCCACAGATACGCAGTATTTT
cdr3_aa: CASSLLDPTDTQYF

v_call: TRBV4-1
d_call: .
clone_size: .
j_call: TRBJ2-5
cdr3_length: 15
cdr3_nt: TGCGCCAGCAGCCAACGACAGGCAAACCAAGAGACCCAGTACTTC
cdr3_aa: CASSQRQANQETQYF

v_call: TRBV5-1
d_call: TRBD1
clone_size: .
j_call: TRBJ1-3
cdr3_length: 15
cdr3_nt: TGCGCCAGCGGGGCCGGGACAGGGGAAGGAAACACCATATATTTT
cdr3_aa: CASGAGTGEGNTIYF

v_call: TRBV7-2
d_call: .
clone_size: .
j_call: TRBJ1-1
cdr3_length: 13
cdr3_nt: TGTGCCAGCAGCTTAAACGGTAACACTGAAGCTTTCTTT
cdr3_aa: CASSLNGNTEAFF

v_call: TRBV5-4
d_call: .
clone_size: .
j_call: TRBJ2-1
cdr3_length: 14
cdr3_nt: TGTGCCAGCAGCTTGATAACCGACAGGCCAGAGCAGTTCTTC
cdr3_aa: CASSLITDRPEQFF

v_call: TRBV7-9
d_call: TRBD1
clone_size: .
j_call: TRBJ2-3
cdr3_length: 19
cdr3_nt: TGTGCCAGCAGCTCGCGTCCCGGGACAGGTTTAACAAACACAGATACGCAGTATTTT
cdr3_aa: CASSSRPGTGLTNTDTQYF

v_call: TRBV27
d_call: .
clone_size: .
j_call: TRBJ1-5
cdr3_length: 15
cdr3_nt: TGTGCCAGCCTTCCGACAGGCCACGGGAATCAGCCCCAGCATTTT
cdr3_aa: CASLPTGHGNQPQHF

v_call: TRBV7-9
d_call: TRBD1
clone_size: .
j_call: TRBJ2-1
cdr3_length: 16
cdr3_nt: TGTGCCAGCAGAACCGACAGGGGCTCGTCCTACAATGAGCAGTTCTTC
cdr3_aa: CASRTDRGSSYNEQFF

v_call: TRBV6-5
d_call: .
clone_size: .
j_call: TRBJ1-5
cdr3_length: 12
cdr3_nt: TGTGCCAGCAAGGGCTTAAATCAGCCCCAGCATTTT
cdr3_aa: CASKGLNQPQHF

v_call: TRBV7-6
d_call: .
clone_size: once
j_call: TRBJ2-2
cdr3_length: 13
cdr3_nt: TGTGCCAGCAGCTTAGCGCCTTACGGGGAGCTGTTTTTT
cdr3_aa: CASSLAPYGELFF

v_call: TRBV27
d_call: .
clone_size: .
j_call: TRBJ2-3
cdr3_length: 15
cdr3_nt: TGTGCCAGCGCAACGCAGGGGCGAAGCACAGATACGCAGTATTTT
cdr3_aa: CASATQGRSTDTQYF

v_call: TRBV19
d_call: .
clone_size: .
j_call: TRBJ2-1
cdr3_length: 14
cdr3_nt: TGTGCCACCAAGCGAGGGGGGCCATACAATGAGCAGTTCTTC
cdr3_aa: CATKRGGPYNEQFF

v_call: TRBV5-6
d_call: .
clone_size: .
j_call: TRBJ2-1
cdr3_length: 13
cdr3_nt: TGTGCCAGCAGCTTGGGGGCGGGCAATGAGCAGTTCTTC
cdr3_aa: CASSLGAGNEQFF

v_call: TRBV5-4
d_call: TRBD2
clone_size: .
j_call: TRBJ2-1
cdr3_length: 15
cdr3_nt: TGTGCCGGTCATAGCGGGAGAGGGGGTGGGAATGAGCAGTTCTTC
cdr3_aa: CAGHSGRGGGNEQFF

v_call: TRBV2
d_call: TRBD2
clone_size: .
j_call: TRBJ2-4
cdr3_length: 18
cdr3_nt: TGTGCCAGCAGTGAACTATTCTTGGTTACTAGCGGGAGTAGAGTTCAGTACTTC
cdr3_aa: CASSELFLVTSGSRVQYF

v_call: TRBV7-9
d_call: .
clone_size: .
j_call: TRBJ1-5
cdr3_length: 15
cdr3_nt: TGTGCCAGCAGCCCGGAGGGGAAGGGGCGGCAGCCCCAGCATTTT
cdr3_aa: CASSPEGKGRQPQHF

v_call: TRBV5-4
d_call: .
clone_size: .
j_call: TRBJ1-3
cdr3_length: 15
cdr3_nt: TGTGCCAGCAGTAATCCGGGAACCTCTGGAAACACCATATATTTT
cdr3_aa: CASSNPGTSGNTIYF

v_call: TRBV15
d_call: TRBD2
clone_size: .
j_call: TRBJ2-1
cdr3_length: 15
cdr3_nt: TGTGCCACCAGCAGAGGCCCTAGCGGGAGTAATGAGCAGTTCTTC
cdr3_aa: CATSRGPSGSNEQFF

v_call: TRBV12-5
d_call: .
clone_size: .
j_call: TRBJ2-5
cdr3_length: 17
cdr3_nt: TGTGCTAGTGGTTTCGAGCCCGGCCAGGGTGGGGCAGAGACCCAGTACTTC
cdr3_aa: CASGFEPGQGGAETQYF

v_call: TRBV7-2
d_call: .
clone_size: .
j_call: TRBJ2-7
cdr3_length: 17
cdr3_nt: TGTGCCAGCAGCTTCTCCTCGGGACGTCTGGCGGGTTATGAGCAGTACTTC
cdr3_aa: CASSFSSGRLAGYEQYF

v_call: TRBV11-3
d_call: .
clone_size: once
j_call: TRBJ2-1
cdr3_length: 16
cdr3_nt: TGTGCCAGCAGCTCCTCCGGGGGCTCGGTCGTAGGTGCGCAGTTCTTC
cdr3_aa: CASSSSGGSVVGAQFF

v_call: TRBV6-1
d_call: .
clone_size: .
j_call: TRBJ1-1
cdr3_length: 14
cdr3_nt: TGTGCCAGCAGTGACACAACCCTCGCGACTGAAGCTTTCTTT
cdr3_aa: CASSDTTLATEAFF

v_call: TRBV4-1
d_call: TRBD1
clone_size: .
j_call: TRBJ2-2
cdr3_length: 17
cdr3_nt: TGCGCCAGCAGCCAAGCTGACAGGGGGCGTTTCACCGGGGAGCTGTTTTTT
cdr3_aa: CASSQADRGRFTGELFF

v_call: TRBV18
d_call: TRBD2
clone_size: .
j_call: TRBJ2-4
cdr3_length: 15
cdr3_nt: TGTGCCAGTACAATAGCGGGAGTAGCCAAAAACATTCAGTACTTC
cdr3_aa: CASTIAGVAKNIQYF

v_call: TRBV19
d_call: TRBD1
clone_size: .
j_call: TRBJ1-5
cdr3_length: 14
cdr3_nt: TGTGCCAGTAGTCGACAGGGATCAAATCAGCCCCAGCATTTT
cdr3_aa: CASSRQGSNQPQHF

v_call: TRBV6-5
d_call: .
clone_size: .
j_call: TRBJ2-1
cdr3_length: 14
cdr3_nt: TGTGCCAGCAGTTTTAGAGGGAGAGAGGATGAGCAGTTCTTC
cdr3_aa: CASSFRGREDEQFF

v_call: TRBV2
d_call: TRBD1
clone_size: .
j_call: TRBJ2-5
cdr3_length: 10
cdr3_nt: TGTGCCAGCAGTGGACAGGGCGGGTACTTC
cdr3_aa: CASSGQGGYF

v_call: TRBV7-9
d_call: .
clone_size: .
j_call: TRBJ2-1
cdr3_length: 18
cdr3_nt: TGTGCCAGCAGACCCGCCCGGGGCCACCAAAATAACTACAATGAGCAGTTCTTC
cdr3_aa: CASRPARGHQNNYNEQFF

v_call: TRBV28
d_call: .
clone_size: .
j_call: TRBJ1-5
cdr3_length: 16
cdr3_nt: TGTGCCAGCAGTTTTCTCCCGGCAGGGGGCAATCAGCCCCAGCATTTT
cdr3_aa: CASSFLPAGGNQPQHF

v_call: TRBV27
d_call: .
clone_size: .
j_call: TRBJ1-5
cdr3_length: 15
cdr3_nt: TGTGCCAGCCCAAGCCCGGCTGGGAGCAATCAGCCCCAGCATTTT
cdr3_aa: CASPSPAGSNQPQHF

v_call: TRBV9
d_call: TRBD1
clone_size: .
j_call: TRBJ2-2
cdr3_length: 17
cdr3_nt: TGTGCCAGCAGAGGGACAGGGGGCCTGATGAACACCGGGGAGCTGTTTTTT
cdr3_aa: CASRGTGGLMNTGELFF

v_call: TRBV19
d_call: .
clone_size: .
j_call: TRBJ2-1
cdr3_length: 13
cdr3_nt: TGTGCCAGTAACGACGAGGGGTACAATGAGCAGTTCTTC
cdr3_aa: CASNDEGYNEQFF

v_call: TRBV10-3
d_call: .
clone_size: .
j_call: TRBJ2-3
cdr3_length: 15
cdr3_nt: TGTGCCTCGGGGGGCTCGGAAGTAAACACAGATACGCAGTATTTT
cdr3_aa: CASGGSEVNTDTQYF

v_call: TRBV15
d_call: .
clone_size: .
j_call: TRBJ1-4
cdr3_length: 15
cdr3_nt: TGTGCCACCAGCAGAGTAGGGGAAGATAATGAAAAACTGTTTTTT
cdr3_aa: CATSRVGEDNEKLFF

v_call: TRBV9
d_call: .
clone_size: .
j_call: TRBJ2-1
cdr3_length: 15
cdr3_nt: TGTGCCAGCAGCGGCTCCGAACCGGGGATAATGGAGCAGTTCTTC
cdr3_aa: CASSGSEPGIMEQFF

v_call: TRBV25-1
d_call: TRBD1
clone_size: .
j_call: TRBJ2-5
cdr3_length: 15
cdr3_nt: TGTGCCAGCAGTGAGGGCAGGGGGCTTCGAGAGACCCAGTACTTC
cdr3_aa: CASSEGRGLRETQYF

v_call: TRBV19
d_call: .
clone_size: .
j_call: TRBJ2-1
cdr3_length: 17
cdr3_nt: TGTGCCAGTAGTATTACTGGCGGAGCAAGCTCCTACAATGAGCAGTTCTTC
cdr3_aa: CASSITGGASSYNEQFF

v_call: TRBV28
d_call: .
clone_size: .
j_call: TRBJ1-1
cdr3_length: 13
cdr3_nt: TGTGCCAGCAGTTTATATGGGTCGACTGAAGCTTTCTTT
cdr3_aa: CASSLYGSTEAFF

v_call: TRBV11-3
d_call: TRBD2
clone_size: .
j_call: TRBJ2-1
cdr3_length: 16
cdr3_nt: TGTGCCAGCAGCTTAGGGGTCCTAGCGGGAGCAGAGGAGCAGTTCTTC
cdr3_aa: CASSLGVLAGAEEQFF

v_call: TRBV7-3
d_call: .
clone_size: .
j_call: TRBJ2-2
cdr3_length: 14
cdr3_nt: TGTGCCAGCAGCTTAGACGGGGCTGGCGGGGAGCTGTTTTTT
cdr3_aa: CASSLDGAGGELFF

v_call: TRBV19
d_call: .
clone_size: .
j_call: TRBJ1-4
cdr3_length: 15
cdr3_nt: TGTGCCAGTAGTATAGATCGTGGGGTGGAGGAAAAACTGTTTTTT
cdr3_aa: CASSIDRGVEEKLFF

v_call: TRBV6-1
d_call: .
clone_size: few
j_call: TRBJ2-7
cdr3_length: 13
cdr3_nt: TGTGCCAGCACGAAAGGGGGAACCTACGAGCAGTACTTC
cdr3_aa: CASTKGGTYEQYF

v_call: TRBV10-2
d_call: .
clone_size: .
j_call: TRBJ1-5
cdr3_length: 14
cdr3_nt: TGCGCCAGCAGTGAGTCGGACGGGAGTCAGCCCCAGCATTTT
cdr3_aa: CASSESDGSQPQHF

v_call: TRBV7-8
d_call: TRBD2
clone_size: .
j_call: TRBJ2-3
cdr3_length: 15
cdr3_nt: TGTGCCAGCAGCTTGGTCGCGGTGCGGGAGGGTACGCAGTATTTT
cdr3_aa: CASSLVAVREGTQYF

v_call: TRBV29-1
d_call: TRBD1
clone_size: .
j_call: TRBJ1-2
cdr3_length: 14
cdr3_nt: TGCAGCGTTGAAGACCCCGGGACAGGGCATGGCTACACCTTC
cdr3_aa: CSVEDPGTGHGYTF

v_call: TRBV28
d_call: TRBD2
clone_size: once
j_call: TRBJ2-2
cdr3_length: 14
cdr3_nt: TGTGCCACCGAAAGCGGGAGGGGGACCGGGGAGCTGTTTTTT
cdr3_aa: CATESGRGTGELFF

v_call: TRBV19
d_call: TRBD1
clone_size: .
j_call: TRBJ1-1
cdr3_length: 16
cdr3_nt: TGTGCCAGTAGTATAGGAGGGACAGGGGAACGGTCTGAAGCTTTCTTT
cdr3_aa: CASSIGGTGERSEAFF

v_call: TRBV7-9
d_call: TRBD1
clone_size: .
j_call: TRBJ2-7
cdr3_length: 15
cdr3_nt: TGTGCCAGCAGCGCCCCCAGGGGGCCCAGGGAGGAGCAGTACTTC
cdr3_aa: CASSAPRGPREEQYF

v_call: TRBV7-9
d_call: .
clone_size: once
j_call: TRBJ2-3
cdr3_length: 13
cdr3_nt: TGTGCCAGCAGCTTGGACCCAGCAGATACGCAGTATTTT
cdr3_aa: CASSLDPADTQYF